Listed below are T cell receptor beta chains from one sample, sequenced in a study of control samples from healthy donors and cancer patients. Profiling relied on immunoSEQ multiplex PCR, and the TCRdb table lists in-frame clones only, not all of them. The sample lists around 28,000 clones; around 87% were seen once. Source material: PBMCs. Receptors were obtained from a woman in her forties with lung cancer. The CDR3 runs from the conserved cysteine through the conserved F or W. The order of the fields is D gene, V gene, J gene, clone size, CDR3 protein, CDR3 DNA. A D gene is named only where the DNA matches it firmly. Clone size is not always given. Where it is, it says once, few, many or a class for expanded clones.

D: .; V: TRBV5-1; J: TRBJ1-4; size: .; CDR3: CASSLSQLNEKLFF; DNA: TGCGCCAGCAGCTTGAGTCAGCTGAATGAAAAACTGTTTTTT
D: TRBD1; V: TRBV7-9; J: TRBJ2-1; size: .; CDR3: CASSHARDRPSDEQFF; DNA: TGTGCCAGCAGCCACGCCCGGGACAGGCCGTCGGATGAGCAGTTCTTC
D: TRBD1; V: TRBV6-6; J: TRBJ2-2; size: .; CDR3: CASRRQGYTGELFF; DNA: TGTGCCAGCAGGAGACAGGGTTACACCGGGGAGCTGTTTTTT
D: .; V: TRBV4-2; J: TRBJ2-6; size: .; CDR3: CASSQDSHSGANVLTF; DNA: TGTGCCAGCAGCCAAGATTCACACTCTGGGGCCAACGTCCTGACTTTC
D: .; V: TRBV9; J: TRBJ2-2; size: .; CDR3: CASGPSQPGELFF; DNA: TGTGCCAGCGGCCCGTCCCAACCCGGGGAGCTGTTTTTT
D: TRBD2; V: TRBV4-2; J: TRBJ2-3; size: once; CDR3: CASSLASGGTDTQYF; DNA: TGTGCCAGCAGCCTCGCTAGCGGGGGCACAGATACGCAGTATTTT
D: TRBD1; V: TRBV2; J: TRBJ2-4; size: .; CDR3: CASSVVGTAAKNIQYF; DNA: TGTGCCAGCAGTGTGGTCGGGACAGCCGCCAAAAACATTCAGTACTTC
D: .; V: TRBV11-2; J: TRBJ1-4; size: .; CDR3: CASSLGGRQKFF; DNA: TGTGCCAGCAGCCTTGGGGGCAGGCAAAAATTTTTT
D: TRBD1; V: TRBV19; J: TRBJ1-5; size: .; CDR3: CASSMEGQGGQPQHF; DNA: TGTGCCAGTAGTATGGAGGGACAGGGCGGTCAGCCCCAGCATTTT
D: TRBD2; V: TRBV3-1/TRBV3-2; J: TRBJ2-3; size: .; CDR3: CASSIGTSGGTDTQYF; DNA: TGTGCCAGCTCTATCGGGACTAGCGGGGGAACAGATACGCAGTATTTT
D: TRBD1; V: TRBV10-3; J: TRBJ1-4; size: .; CDR3: CATGDREEKLFF; DNA: TGTGCCACCGGGGACAGGGAAGAAAAACTGTTTTTT
D: TRBD2; V: TRBV7-3; J: TRBJ2-1; size: .; CDR3: CASSFGGNNEQFF; DNA: TGTGCCAGCAGCTTCGGGGGGAACAATGAGCAGTTCTTC
D: .; V: TRBV28; J: TRBJ1-4; size: .; CDR3: CASRTGGSGEKLFF; DNA: TGTGCCAGCAGAACGGGGGGTAGCGGTGAAAAACTGTTTTTT
D: .; V: TRBV6-1; J: TRBJ2-3; size: once; CDR3: CASSEYRLTDTSTDTQYF; DNA: TGTGCCAGCAGTGAATATCGGTTGACGGACACTAGCACAGATACGCAGTATTTT
D: .; V: TRBV5-5; J: TRBJ1-1; size: .; CDR3: CASSGGGGAFTEAFF; DNA: TGTGCCAGCAGCGGGGGCGGGGGCGCGTTTACTGAAGCTTTCTTT
D: TRBD1; V: TRBV7-3; J: TRBJ1-2; size: .; CDR3: CASRPSGQGHYGYTF; DNA: TGTGCCAGCAGACCCTCGGGACAGGGCCACTATGGCTACACCTTC
D: TRBD2; V: TRBV11-1; J: TRBJ2-5; size: .; CDR3: CASSYGTSVHQETQYF; DNA: TGTGCCAGCAGTTACGGGACTAGCGTACATCAAGAGACCCAGTACTTC
D: .; V: TRBV6-2/TRBV6-3; J: TRBJ1-5; size: .; CDR3: CASSYSHSGREGRPQHF; DNA: TGTGCCAGCAGTTACTCGCACTCTGGCAGGGAAGGAAGGCCCCAGCATTTT
D: .; V: TRBV11-1; J: TRBJ1-1; size: few; CDR3: CASSLQRVNTEAFF; DNA: TGTGCCAGCAGCTTACAACGGGTGAACACTGAAGCTTTCTTT
D: TRBD2; V: TRBV4-2; J: TRBJ2-7; size: .; CDR3: CASSQEGRGDEQYF; DNA: TGTGCCAGCAGCCAAGAGGGGAGGGGTGACGAGCAGTACTTC
D: .; V: TRBV7-2; J: TRBJ2-2; size: .; CDR3: CASSLAGVGGPNTGELFF; DNA: TGTGCCAGCAGCTTAGCCGGAGTCGGGGGGCCTAACACCGGGGAGCTGTTTTTT
D: .; V: TRBV5-1; J: TRBJ1-1; size: few; CDR3: CASSLVGSITEAFF; DNA: TGCGCCAGCAGCTTGGTAGGGAGTATTACTGAAGCTTTCTTT
D: .; V: TRBV10-3; J: TRBJ2-5; size: .; CDR3: CAISDPSKGGEETQYF; DNA: TGTGCCATCAGTGACCCCTCCAAGGGGGGGGAAGAGACCCAGTACTTC
D: .; V: TRBV19; J: TRBJ1-5; size: .; CDR3: CASSIPLHNQPQHF; DNA: TGTGCCAGTAGTATACCTCTTCACAATCAGCCCCAGCATTTT
D: .; V: TRBV11-2; J: TRBJ2-3; size: few; CDR3: CASSLGLSDTQYF; DNA: TGTGCCAGCAGCTTAGGACTTTCAGATACGCAGTATTTT
D: .; V: TRBV19; J: TRBJ1-1; size: .; CDR3: CASSSGAMNTEAFF; DNA: TGTGCCAGTAGTTCCGGGGCGATGAACACTGAAGCTTTCTTT
D: TRBD2; V: TRBV10-2; J: TRBJ2-5; size: .; CDR3: CASSVTGGPGETQYF; DNA: TGCGCCAGCAGTGTGACGGGGGGGCCGGGGGAGACCCAGTACTTC
D: .; V: TRBV25-1; J: TRBJ1-4; size: .; CDR3: CASSSPSGDGDEGEKLFF; DNA: TGTGCCAGCAGTTCCCCAAGCGGGGACGGAGATGAGGGTGAAAAACTGTTTTTT
D: .; V: TRBV7-8; J: TRBJ1-6; size: once; CDR3: CASSSDGNSPLHF; DNA: TGTGCCAGCAGCTCGGACGGGAATTCACCCCTCCACTTT
D: .; V: TRBV18; J: TRBJ1-2; size: .; CDR3: CASSSPVRDGYTF; DNA: TGTGCCAGCTCCTCGCCGGTCCGAGATGGCTACACCTTC
D: TRBD2; V: TRBV5-1; J: TRBJ2-2; size: .; CDR3: CASRRTSGGAGELFF; DNA: TGCGCCAGCAGACGGACTAGCGGGGGGGCCGGGGAGCTGTTTTTT
D: .; V: TRBV5-6; J: TRBJ2-3; size: .; CDR3: CASSLSQGEQYF; DNA: TGTGCCAGCAGCTTGAGCCAGGGTGAGCAGTATTTT
D: TRBD2; V: TRBV18; J: TRBJ2-1; size: .; CDR3: CASSPWTSGGGNEQFF; DNA: TGTGCCAGCTCACCGTGGACTAGCGGGGGCGGCAATGAGCAGTTCTTC
D: .; V: TRBV6-1; J: TRBJ1-2; size: .; CDR3: CASSEGNYGYTF; DNA: TGTGCCAGCAGTGAAGGTAACTATGGCTACACCTTC
D: .; V: TRBV21-1; J: TRBJ1-3; size: .; CDR3: CASSNPGTFRGFWGNTIYF; DNA: TGTGCCAGCAGCAACCCCGGGACATTCCGTGGATTTTGGGGAAACACCATATATTTT
D: .; V: TRBV21-1; J: TRBJ2-7; size: .; CDR3: CASSKAKGPYEQYF; DNA: TGTGCCAGCAGCAAAGCCAAGGGCCCCTACGAGCAGTACTTC
D: TRBD1; V: TRBV25-1; J: TRBJ2-7; size: .; CDR3: CASSESGTGQSSYEQYF; DNA: TGTGCCAGCAGTGAATCCGGGACAGGGCAGAGCTCCTACGAGCAGTACTTC
D: TRBD2; V: TRBV5-4; J: TRBJ2-5; size: .; CDR3: CASSEQLAGQETQYF; DNA: TGTGCCAGCAGCGAGCAACTAGCGGGTCAAGAGACCCAGTACTTC
D: .; V: TRBV11-3; J: TRBJ2-7; size: once; CDR3: CASSSPRVSEQYF; DNA: TGTGCCAGCAGCTCTCCCAGGGTTTCTGAGCAGTACTTC
D: .; V: TRBV6-1; J: TRBJ2-5; size: .; CDR3: CASSERTDQETQYF; DNA: TGTGCCAGCAGTGAAAGGACAGACCAAGAGACCCAGTACTTC
D: .; V: TRBV13; J: TRBJ2-7; size: .; CDR3: CASSLYGGPGEQYF; DNA: TGTGCCAGCAGCTTATACGGGGGGCCGGGCGAGCAGTACTTC